A single sample is the source of the 7 T cell receptor beta chains below, sequenced in a study of T cells in Graves' hyperthyroidism and ophthalmopathy. The investigators amplified TCR beta CDR3 regions from RNA transcripts. The HTBI primer set drove a first-round RT-PCR of the TCR CDR3. Each CDR3 protein gets one entry after TCRdb re-called the multiplex PCR reads with MiXCR. The table records around 280,000 distinct CDR3 sequences, 10% to 15% of them present only once. Input material: blood. These receptors came from a woman aged 25 to 39 with Graves' hyperthyroidism that later progressed to Graves' ophthalmopathy.

This clonotype was detected many times. This chain uses TRBV27 with TRBJ2-7; tentatively, D is TRBD2 (5 bases). Germline V lookup: CDR1 MNHEY, CDR2 SMNVEV (reference sequence). The CDR3 length is 14 residues. Trimming took 8 bases from V and 3 from J, leaving 17 bases between them. The CDR3 sequence is CASPSGEPNYEQYF. The CDR3 DNA is TGTGCCAGCCCCTCCGGGGAACCGAACTACGAGCAGTACTTC.

A note on this clonotype: The junction differs from germline at one of its ends, possibly a read error. The rearrangement links TRBV18 to TRBJ2-1; 9 bases map to TRBD2. Per the germline V gene, CDR1 is KGHSH and CDR2 is LQKENI. This CDR3 comprises 14 residues. In DNA, the CDR3 is TGTGCCAGCTCACCAACCGGCGGGGGGGATGAGCGGTTCTTC. This gives the protein CASSPTGGGDERFF.

This clonotype was found many times. V usage is TRBV28 and J usage is TRBJ2-7; 9 bases agree with TRBD2. The CDR3 is 11 amino acids. V lost 6 bases to trimming and J lost 6 bases; unmatched junction nucleotides: 0. The germline CDR1 and CDR2 sequences are MDHEN and SYDVKM. The CDR3 DNA reads as TGTGCCAGCAGGCGGGAGGGCGAGCAGTACTTC. This encodes CASRREGEQYF.

The table lists this clonotype with a few counts. The chain's CDR3 is CASSSSNREPQHF. The CDR3 nucleotides are TGTGCCAGCAGTTCATCAAATAGGGAGCCCCAGCATTTT. The V and J genes are TRBV27 and TRBJ1-5, with D unresolved. The CDR3 contains 13 residues. CDR1 and CDR2 from the germline V gene are MNHEY and SMNVEV (reference sequence). V was cut by 4 bases and J by 8 bases, with 12 bases left in between.

Many counts were recorded for this clonotype. This chain joins TRBV27 and TRBJ1-6, with 9 positions matching TRBD1. The junction had 17 bases not matched to a gene; V was cut back by 4 bases and J by 10 bases. CDR3 length equals 18 residues. CDR1 and CDR2 from the germline V gene are MNHEY and SMNVEV (reference sequence). CDR3: CASSSPGTGIPVGSPLHF. Here the CDR3 DNA reads TGTGCCAGCAGTTCACCCGGGACAGGGATACCTGTTGGGTCACCCCTCCACTTT.

This clonotype was detected ten times or more. The chain employs TRBV12-3 or TRBV12-4 and TRBJ1-5; D gene uncertain. V shed 4 bases and J shed 4 bases, with 11 bases lying between them. The CDR3 sequence is 14 residues long. As DNA, the CDR3 is TGTGCCAGCAGTTCCGGGCCTCCTAATCAGCCCCAGCATTTT. Translating it yields CASSSGPPNQPQHF.

This clonotype was observed at least ten times. The gene calls are TRBV6-1 and TRBJ1-5; D is possibly TRBD1 (6 bases). The CDR3 consists of 17 residues. Germline V gives CDR1 MNHNS, CDR2 SASEGT. The V and J ends lost 4 bases and 0 bases respectively, with 16 bases between them. CDR3 sequence (DNA): TGTGCCAGCAGTGTAAGAAGACAGGATCTTAGCAATCAGCCCCAGCATTTT. This gives the protein CASSVRRQDLSNQPQHF.